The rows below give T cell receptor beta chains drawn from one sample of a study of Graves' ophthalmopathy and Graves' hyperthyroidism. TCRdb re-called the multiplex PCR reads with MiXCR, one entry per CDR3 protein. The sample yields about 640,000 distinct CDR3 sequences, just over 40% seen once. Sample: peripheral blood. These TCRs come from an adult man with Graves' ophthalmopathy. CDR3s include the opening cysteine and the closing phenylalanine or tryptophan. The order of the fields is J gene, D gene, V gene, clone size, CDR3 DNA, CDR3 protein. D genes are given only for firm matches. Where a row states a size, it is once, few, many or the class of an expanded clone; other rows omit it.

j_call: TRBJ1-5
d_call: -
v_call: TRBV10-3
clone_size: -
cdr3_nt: TGTGCCAGCAGTTACGGGCAGGAAGAAGAGACCCAGCATTTT
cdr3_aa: CASSYGQEEETQHF

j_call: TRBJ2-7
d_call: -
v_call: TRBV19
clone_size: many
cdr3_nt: TGTGCCAGTAGCAGGGACGTCTACTACGAGCAGTACTTC
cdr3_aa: CASSRDVYYEQYF

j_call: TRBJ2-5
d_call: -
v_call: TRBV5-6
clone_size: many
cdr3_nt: TGTGCCAGCAGCTTCGGCGGACCCCAAGAGACCCAGTACTTC
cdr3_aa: CASSFGGPQETQYF

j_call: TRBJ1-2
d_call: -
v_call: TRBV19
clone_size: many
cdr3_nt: TGTGCCAGTAGGCCCCTTGTAGGGAGCAGCTATGGCTACACCTTC
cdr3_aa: CASRPLVGSSYGYTF

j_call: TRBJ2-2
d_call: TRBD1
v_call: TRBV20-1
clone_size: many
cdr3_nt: TGCAGTGCTTGGGACAGCTACACCGGGGAGCTGTTTTTT
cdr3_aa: CSAWDSYTGELFF

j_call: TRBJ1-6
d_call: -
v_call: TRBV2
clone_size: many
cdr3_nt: TGTGCCAGCAGTCCAAATCGGGGTCGAGCCTATAATTCACCCCTCCACTTT
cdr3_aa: CASSPNRGRAYNSPLHF

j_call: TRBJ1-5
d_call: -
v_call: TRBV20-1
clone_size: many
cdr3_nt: TGCAGTGCGCCCGACGGCCTAAAAGGCATGCCCCAGCATTTT
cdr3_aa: CSAPDGLKGMPQHF

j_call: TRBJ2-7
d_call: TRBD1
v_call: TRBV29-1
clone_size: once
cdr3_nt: TGCACCAGCAGCCCTGGGACAGGGAACGGCGAGCAGTACTTC
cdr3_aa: CTSSPGTGNGEQYF

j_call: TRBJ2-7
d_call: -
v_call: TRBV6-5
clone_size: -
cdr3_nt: TGTGCCAGCAGACCCACACTCCAGGGCCCCTACGAGCAGTACTTC
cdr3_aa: CASRPTLQGPYEQYF

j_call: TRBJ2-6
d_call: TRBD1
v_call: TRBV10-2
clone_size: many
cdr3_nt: TGCGCCAGCAGTCTAACAGGGGATAGCGGGGCCAACGTCCTGACTTTC
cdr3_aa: CASSLTGDSGANVLTF

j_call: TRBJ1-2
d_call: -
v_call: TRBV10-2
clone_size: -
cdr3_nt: TGCGCCAGCAGTGACGGGGGGGGCCTCTATGGCTACACCTTC
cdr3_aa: CASSDGGGLYGYTF

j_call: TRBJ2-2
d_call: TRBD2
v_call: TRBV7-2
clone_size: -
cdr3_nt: TGTGCCAGTAACCTCGGTCCGAAGGCGGGGGAGACCGGGGAGCTGTCTTGG
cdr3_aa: CASNLGPKAGETGELSW

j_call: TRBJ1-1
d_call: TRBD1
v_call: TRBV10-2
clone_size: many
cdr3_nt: TGCGCCAGCAGAACTCCCTACCGGGACAGGGAGACTGAAGCTTTCTTT
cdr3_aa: CASRTPYRDRETEAFF

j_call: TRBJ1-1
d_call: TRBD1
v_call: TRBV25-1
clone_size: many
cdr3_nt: TGTGCCAGCAGTGATTCTCGGACAGGGGGTCTGAACACTGAAGCTTTCTTT
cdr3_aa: CASSDSRTGGLNTEAFF

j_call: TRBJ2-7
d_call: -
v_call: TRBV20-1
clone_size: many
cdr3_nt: TGCAGTGCTAGGGGGAACTACGAGCAGTACTTC
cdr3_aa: CSARGNYEQYF

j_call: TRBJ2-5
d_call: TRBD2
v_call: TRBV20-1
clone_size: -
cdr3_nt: TGCAGTGCTCCCGCTGGGACTAGCGCCCAAGAGACCCAGTACTTC
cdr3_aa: CSAPAGTSAQETQYF

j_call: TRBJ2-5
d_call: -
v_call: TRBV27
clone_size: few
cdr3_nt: TGTGCCAGCAGTTCCCCCGGGACAACTCGGGAGACCCAGTACTTC
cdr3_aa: CASSSPGTTRETQYF

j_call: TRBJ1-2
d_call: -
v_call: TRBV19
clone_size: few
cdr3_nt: TGTGCCAGTAGTCCGGGGCCAGCCCTCTATGGCTACACCTTC
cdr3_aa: CASSPGPALYGYTF

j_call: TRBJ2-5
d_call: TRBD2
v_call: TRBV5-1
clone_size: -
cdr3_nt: TGCGCCAGCAGCCAAGAACGACTAGCGGAAGAGACCCAGTACTTC
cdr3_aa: CASSQERLAEETQYF

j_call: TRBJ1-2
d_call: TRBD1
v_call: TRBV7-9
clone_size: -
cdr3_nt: TGTGCCAGCAGCTTAGCGGCGGACAGGGGGCCTCGAGACTATGGCTACACCTTC
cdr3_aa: CASSLAADRGPRDYGYTF

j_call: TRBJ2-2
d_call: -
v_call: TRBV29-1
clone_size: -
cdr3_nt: TGCAGCACACCTGACATTACCGGGGAGCTGTTTTTT
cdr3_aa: CSTPDITGELFF

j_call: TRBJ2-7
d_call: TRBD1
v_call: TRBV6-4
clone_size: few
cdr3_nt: TGTGCCACCTATGGAGGACAGGGGCCTCGGGAGCAGTACTTC
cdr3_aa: CATYGGQGPREQYF

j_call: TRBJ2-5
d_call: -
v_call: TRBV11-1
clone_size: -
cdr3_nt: TGTGCCAGCAGCGTTGAAGGGTCGGGGTGGGGGACCCAGTACTTC
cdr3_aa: CASSVEGSGWGTQYF

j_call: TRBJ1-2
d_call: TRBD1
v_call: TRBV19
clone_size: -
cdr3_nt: TGTGCCAGTAGTATGGATGGCAGGGGGCACTATGGCTACACCTTC
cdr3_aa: CASSMDGRGHYGYTF

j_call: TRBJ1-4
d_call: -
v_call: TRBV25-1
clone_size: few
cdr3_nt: TGTGCCAGCAGTCCGTGGGCGGCTTACGCAACTAATGAAAAACTGTTTTTT
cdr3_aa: CASSPWAAYATNEKLFF

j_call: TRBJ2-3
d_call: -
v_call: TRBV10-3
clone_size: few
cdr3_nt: TGTGCCATCAAGGGACTTGATACGCAGTATTTT
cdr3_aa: CAIKGLDTQYF

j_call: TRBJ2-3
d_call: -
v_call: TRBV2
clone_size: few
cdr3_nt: TGTGCCAGCAGGGGGCAGAACACAGATACGCAGTATTTT
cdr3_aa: CASRGQNTDTQYF

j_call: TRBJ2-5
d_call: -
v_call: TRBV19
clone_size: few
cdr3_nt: TGTGCCAGTAGTATAGGTATCAACCAAGAGACCCAGTACTTC
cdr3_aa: CASSIGINQETQYF

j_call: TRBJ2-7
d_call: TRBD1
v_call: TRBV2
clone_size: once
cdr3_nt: TGTGCCACCATCCGGGACAGCTATGACTACGAGCAGTACTTC
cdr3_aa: CATIRDSYDYEQYF

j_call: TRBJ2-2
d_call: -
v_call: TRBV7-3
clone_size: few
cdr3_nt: TGTGCCAGCAGATTCCCCACCGGGGAGCTGTTTTTT
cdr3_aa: CASRFPTGELFF

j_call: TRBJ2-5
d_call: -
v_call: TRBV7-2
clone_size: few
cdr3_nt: TGTGCCAGCAGCCACGGGGCGGAAGCAGGGGCTGTTTCAGAGACCCAGTACTTC
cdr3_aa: CASSHGAEAGAVSETQYF

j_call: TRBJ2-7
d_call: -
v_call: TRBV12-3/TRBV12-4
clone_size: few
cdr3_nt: TGTGCCAGCAGTACGGGACATGTCTACGAGCAGTACTTC
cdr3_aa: CASSTGHVYEQYF

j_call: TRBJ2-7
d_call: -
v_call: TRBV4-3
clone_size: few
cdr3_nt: TGCGCCAGCAGCCCTAACGGGGGATACGAGCAGTACTTC
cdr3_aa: CASSPNGGYEQYF

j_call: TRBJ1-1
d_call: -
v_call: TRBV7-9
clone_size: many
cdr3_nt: TGTGCCAGCAGCGATGGGATAATGAACACTGAAGCTTTCTTT
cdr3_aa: CASSDGIMNTEAFF

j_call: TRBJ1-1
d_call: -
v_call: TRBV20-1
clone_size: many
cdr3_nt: TGCAGTGCTAGAGGAACCGAAGGTTGGGAGGGCACTGAAGCTTTCTTT
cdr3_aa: CSARGTEGWEGTEAFF

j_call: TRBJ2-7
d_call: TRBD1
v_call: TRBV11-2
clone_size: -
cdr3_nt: TGTGCCAGCAGCCCCGGGACAGGGGGGCACGAGCAGTACTTC
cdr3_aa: CASSPGTGGHEQYF

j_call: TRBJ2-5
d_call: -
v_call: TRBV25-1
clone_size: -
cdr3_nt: TGTGCCAGCAGTGAACTGGGAGTCTGGGCCTTCCAAGAGACCCAGTACTTC
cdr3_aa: CASSELGVWAFQETQYF

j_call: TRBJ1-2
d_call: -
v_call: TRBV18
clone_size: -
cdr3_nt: TGTGCCAGCTCACGGGTCTATGGCTACACCTTC
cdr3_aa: CASSRVYGYTF

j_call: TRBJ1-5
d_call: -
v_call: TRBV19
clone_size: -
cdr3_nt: TGTGCCAGTAGTAGGGCAGGGACGAGTCAGCCCCAGCATTTT
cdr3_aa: CASSRAGTSQPQHF

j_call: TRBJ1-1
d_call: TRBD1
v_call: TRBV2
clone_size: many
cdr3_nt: TGTGCCACCTTAGACAGGGTGGGCACTGAAGCTTTCTTT
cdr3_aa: CATLDRVGTEAFF

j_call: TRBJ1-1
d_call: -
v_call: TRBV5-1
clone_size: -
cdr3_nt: TGCGCCAGCAGCCCGGGACTCCAAGCGGTGAACACTGAAGCTTTCTTT
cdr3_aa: CASSPGLQAVNTEAFF

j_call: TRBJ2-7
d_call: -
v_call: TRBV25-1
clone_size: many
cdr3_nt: TGTGCCAGCGAACCAGGGAGTGGCGAGCAGTACTTC
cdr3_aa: CASEPGSGEQYF